The next 32 T cell receptor beta chains were all read from a single sample in a study of glioma-infiltrating T cells after dendritic cell vaccination. Produced via immunoSEQ multiplex PCR; TCRdb's table is partial and in-frame only. The data contain around 96,000 clones, approximately 80% of them singletons. Sample: blood, taken before dendritic cell vaccination. Receptors originate from a human donor with glioblastoma.

The chain employs TRBV6-1 and TRBJ2-2; 7 positions match TRBD2. The CDR3 length is 16 residues. J gave up 5 bases and V 4 bases, and 10 bases lay outside the gene matches. Looked up from germline, CDR1 is MNHNS and CDR2 is SASEGT. CDR3 bases: TGTGCCAGCAGTGCAGGACTAGGTCAGAGGACCGGGGAGCTGTTTTTT. It yields the protein CASSAGLGQRTGELFF.

The genes are TRBV2 and TRBJ2-2; TRBD2 matches 7 bases. CDR3 length: 14 residues. In germline, CDR1 is SNHLY, CDR2 FYNNEI. The J segment lost 6 bases and the V segment lost 5 bases, leaving 6 bases of the junction unmatched. The CDR3 is CASSTQRDAGELFF. CDR3 in DNA: TGTGCCAGCAGTACCCAGCGGGACGCCGGGGAGCTGTTTTTT.

The chain employs TRBV27 and TRBJ1-6; D remains unclear. Trimming left V 3 bases short and J 6 bases short, with 12 bases between. From germline, CDR1 is MNHEY and CDR2 SMNVEV (reference sequence). This CDR3 is built from 15 residues. The CDR3 reads CASSLQTSGNSPLHF. DNA for the CDR3: TGTGCCAGCAGTTTGCAAACATCGGGTAATTCACCCCTCCACTTT.

CDR3 nucleotides: TGTGCCAGTAGTATAGTAGGGACAGGGGGCAGGGAGACCCAGTACTTC. Protein sequence: CASSIVGTGGRETQYF. The genes are TRBV19 and TRBJ2-5; 12 bases match TRBD1. The CDR3 totals 16 residues. V shed 1 base, J shed 5 bases, and the junction held 5 bases outside the gene matches. The V gene's germline CDR1 is LNHDA and CDR2 SQIVND (reference sequence).

The rearrangement links TRBV2 to TRBJ2-5, with 8 bases lining up with TRBD2. The V gene's germline CDR1 is SNHLY and CDR2 FYNNEI. V lost 4 bases and J lost 7; bases outside the gene matches: 14. This CDR3 spans 16 amino acids. The CDR3 is CASSVSSGGPGWTQYF. DNA for the CDR3: TGTGCCAGCAGTGTGTCAAGCGGGGGCCCCGGGTGGACCCAGTACTTC.

The sample holds one count of this clone. The CDR3 DNA is TGCGCCAGCAGCTTGGCCGCAACTAGCGGGGTATTCGGTGAGCAGTTCTTC. It yields the protein CASSLAATSGVFGEQFF. This chain links TRBV5-1 with TRBJ2-1; 10 positions agree with TRBD2. After removal of 0 bases from V and 9 bases from J, the junction contained 12 bases not matched to a gene. The CDR3 consists of 17 residues. Germline V gene data show CDR1 as SGHRS and CDR2 as YFSETQ.

This clone came up a few times. The chain is built from TRBV9 and TRBJ2-7; 13 nucleotides line up with TRBD2. Losses at the gene ends were 5 bases for V and 5 bases for J; bases not matched to a gene: 10. The CDR3 is 16 residues long. Germline-derived CDR1 and CDR2 are SGDLS and YYNGEE. The CDR3 nucleotides are TGTGCCAGCAGTAGAGTGGGGACTAGCGGGGCCGACGAGCAGTACTTC. It specifies CASSRVGTSGADEQYF.

The CDR3 reads CASGERVGAYNEQFF. The CDR3 DNA sequence: TGTGCCAGTGGGGAGCGGGTTGGGGCCTACAATGAGCAGTTCTTC. The chain has TRBV19 and TRBJ2-1; possible D gene TRBD2, 6 bases. V was shortened by 8 bases and J by 2 bases, with 16 bases between the two germline ends. CDR1 and CDR2 from the germline V gene are LNHDA and SQIVND (reference sequence). This CDR3 spans 15 amino acids.

V usage is TRBV6-6 and J usage is TRBJ1-2, with a weak D call TRBD1 (6 bases). Looked up from germline, CDR1 is MNHNY and CDR2 is SVGAGI (reference sequence). The V and J ends lost 10 bases and 5 bases respectively, with 20 bases between them. The CDR3 sequence is 14 residues long. DNA for the CDR3: TGTGCCACCTTGGGGGCAGGCGGACTTTATGGCTACACCTTC. It yields the protein CATLGAGGLYGYTF.

This rearrangement joins TRBV2 to TRBJ1-1; TRBD1 matches at 10 bases. This CDR3 is 19 amino acids long. Germline V gives CDR1 SNHLY, CDR2 FYNNEI. Germline trimming cut 6 bases from V and 4 bases from J; bases unmatched to any gene: 20. CDR3 amino acids: CASSDPGQGKRLRSTEAFF. CDR3 bases: TGTGCCAGCAGCGACCCGGGACAGGGGAAACGATTGAGGAGCACTGAAGCTTTCTTT.

The chain uses TRBV29-1 and TRBJ2-7; 7 nucleotides match TRBD1. V gave up 5 bases and J gave up 3 bases; unmatched junction bases: 1. The CDR3 is made up of 11 amino acids. Germline V gene sequence: CDR1 SQVTM, CDR2 ANQGSEA. The CDR3 here is CSVSGGYEQYF. The CDR3 coding sequence is TGCAGCGTTTCAGGGGGCTACGAGCAGTACTTC.

V is TRBV5-8 and J is TRBJ2-5; 7 nucleotides align to TRBD1. The CDR3 has 14 amino acids. Germline V CDR1 and CDR2: SGHTS, YDEGEE. The V gene end was trimmed by 2 bases and the J gene end by 1 base; junction bases not matched to a gene: 2. DNA of the CDR3: TGTGCCAGCAGCTTCGACAGGGTCCAAGAGACCCAGTACTTC. This gives the protein CASSFDRVQETQYF. The full variable domain, completed using reference TRBV5-8 and TRBJ2-5, is EAGVTQSPTHLIKTRGQQATLRCSPISGHTSVYWYQQALGLGLQFLLWYDEGEERNRGNFPPRFSGRQFPNYSSELNVNALELEDSALYLCASSFDRVQETQYFGPGTRLLVL.

This clone was observed a few times. V gene TRBV5-1 combines with J gene TRBJ1-1; D uncertain. The length of the CDR3 is 18 residues. V shed 0 bases and J shed 1 base, with 19 bases lying between them. Germline assignment: CDR1 SGHRS and CDR2 YFSETQ. The CDR3 nucleotides read TGCGCCAGCAGCTTGGATTCGATGCCGGTCGCGGGGAACACTGAAGCTTTCTTT. Translated, it gives CASSLDSMPVAGNTEAFF.

This sequence joins TRBV6-5 and TRBJ2-5; TRBD1 aligns across 8 bases. CDR1 and CDR2 (germline): MNHEY, SVGAGI. This CDR3 region has 13 residues. V lost 5 bases, J lost 5 bases, and 4 bases stayed unmatched. The CDR3, as DNA: TGTGCCAGCAGTCCGGACAGGGCTGAGACCCAGTACTTC. This codes for CASSPDRAETQYF.

CDR3 sequence reads: CASSLSGRRWDTEAFF. For the CDR3, the DNA is TGTGCCAGCAGTTTATCGGGTAGGAGGTGGGACACTGAAGCTTTCTTT. This rearrangement joins TRBV27 to TRBJ1-1; unclear D gene. The germline V gene encodes CDR1 MNHEY and CDR2 SMNVEV (reference sequence). V lost 0 bases, J lost 3 bases, and 14 bases lay in between. The CDR3 extends over 16 amino acids.

V is TRBV30 and J is TRBJ2-3; possible D gene TRBD2, 7 bases. Germline V lookup: CDR1 GTSNPN, CDR2 SVGIG (reference sequence). CDR3 size: 13 residues. Trimming stripped 5 bases from V and 9 bases from J, with 18 bases between. The CDR3 loop is CAWGPLEGGTQYF. Here the CDR3 DNA reads TGTGCCTGGGGGCCACTTGAGGGGGGGACGCAGTATTTT.

The chain couples TRBV10-3 to TRBJ2-3; 8 bases are a match to TRBD1. This CDR3 spans 15 amino acids. Per germline, CDR1 ENHRY and CDR2 SYGVKD. V dropped 3 bases and J dropped 4; count of bases not matched to a gene: 6. CDR3 nucleotides: TGTGCCATCAGTGACGTGTCAGGGGGCCCAGATACGCAGTATTTT. Translated: CAISDVSGGPDTQYF.

This chain uses TRBV5-1 with TRBJ2-1; tentatively, D is TRBD1 (6 bases). The germline V and J ends were trimmed by 2 bases and 6 bases, with 15 bases remaining between them. Germline CDR1 SGHRS, CDR2 YFSETQ. The CDR3 contains 15 residues. The CDR3 nucleotides read TGCGCCAGCAGCTTTGGGCAGGGGCAAATCAATGAGCAGTTCTTC. This gives the protein CASSFGQGQINEQFF.

J is TRBJ2-5 and V is TRBV25-1; 7 bases align to TRBD1. The DNA end lines up better with TRBJ2-7; the J call may be wrong. Germline loops: CDR1 MGHDK, CDR2 SYGVNS. This CDR3 has 13 residues. The CDR3 nucleotides read TGTGCCAGCAAGGCGACAGGGTCCTACGAGCAGTACTTC. It is translated as CASKATGSYEQYF.

The chain carries TRBV7-9 and TRBJ2-1, with D possibly being TRBD1 (5 bases). Per the germline V gene, CDR1 is SEHNR and CDR2 is FQNEAQ (reference sequence). V gave up 2 bases and J gave up 0 bases, with 11 bases separating them. The CDR3 contains 16 residues. Written as DNA, the CDR3 is TGTGCCAGCAGCTTAAAGGGGCCGGGCTCCTACAATGAGCAGTTCTTC. It yields the protein CASSLKGPGSYNEQFF.

This rearrangement joins TRBV11-2 to TRBJ2-3; perhaps TRBD1 as D (6 bases). Germline loops: CDR1 SGHAT, CDR2 FQNNGV. This CDR3 has 15 amino acids. The ends were cut back, 5 bases at V and 3 bases at J, with 15 bases in the middle. The CDR3: CASSNYGTTTDTQYF. CDR3 bases: TGTGCCAGCAGCAATTACGGGACAACGACAGATACGCAGTATTTT.

CDR3 coding DNA: TGTGCCAGCAGCCAATTGACTAGCGCGAGGGAGCAGTACTTC. Protein: CASSQLTSAREQYF. This chain links TRBV6-6 with TRBJ2-7; 8 nucleotides match TRBD2. This CDR3 has 14 amino acids. Looked up from germline, CDR1 is MNHNY and CDR2 is SVGAGI (reference sequence). With 6 bases clipped from V and 7 bases from J, the junction kept 11 bases outside the gene matches.

In this sample, this clone turned up once. The rearrangement uses TRBV7-9 and TRBJ1-3, with a possible D match to TRBD1 (6 bases). Trimming took 1 base from V and 2 from J, leaving 15 bases between them. The CDR3 consists of 17 residues. In germline, CDR1 is SEHNR, CDR2 FQNEAQ (reference sequence). CDR3 coding DNA: TGTGCCAGCAGCTTAGGGGACCCCAGGGGCCCTGGAAACACCATATATTTT. Protein sequence: CASSLGDPRGPGNTIYF.

This clone was counted only a few times. The chain employs TRBV9 and TRBJ2-7; tentative D call: TRBD2 (6 bases). Germline V gene sequence: CDR1 SGDLS, CDR2 YYNGEE. This CDR3 contains 13 residues. The V gene lost 1 base and the J gene lost 4 bases, with 9 bases spanning the gap. The CDR3: CASSVSGGYEQYF. The DNA of the CDR3 is TGTGCCAGCAGCGTATCAGGAGGGTACGAGCAGTACTTC.

This chain uses TRBV10-3 with TRBJ2-3, with D perhaps TRBD2 (6 bases). V was cut by 4 bases and J by 2 bases, with 19 bases left in between. This CDR3 comprises 17 residues. Germline V gene lookup returns CDR1 ENHRY and CDR2 SYGVKD. In DNA form, the CDR3 reads TGTGCCATCAGTGGCGGGGATAGCCCTCCGCACACAGATACGCAGTATTTT. This sequence encodes CAISGGDSPPHTDTQYF.

The gene calls are TRBV9 and TRBJ1-5; no clear D. The CDR3 covers 16 residues. Germline CDR1 reads SGDLS; CDR2 reads YYNGEE. Trimming took off 3 bases at V and 3 bases at J, with 16 bases between the two ends. CDR3 region: CASSGGNSNPNQPQHF. CDR3 DNA: TGTGCCAGCAGCGGAGGGAACAGCAACCCCAATCAGCCCCAGCATTTT.

On this clone itself: The sample contains more than one DNA sequence encoding this CDR3. This chain links TRBV5-1 with TRBJ1-2; D is undetermined. Germline CDR1 SGHRS, CDR2 YFSETQ. The CDR3 has 14 residues. V lost 1 base to trimming and J lost 0 bases, with 7 bases between them. CDR3 sequence reads: CASSLSPANYGYTF. The CDR3 DNA reads TGCGCCAGCAGCTTGTCGCCGGCTAACTATGGCTACACCTTC.

The sample holds a few counts of this clone. The V and J genes are TRBV2 and TRBJ1-2; tentatively, D is TRBD1 (5 bases). V was cut by 8 bases and J by 3 bases, with 7 bases left in between. The CDR3 consists of 11 residues. CDR1 is SNHLY and CDR2 is FYNNEI in the germline V gene. The CDR3 sequence: CASGGDYGYTF. CDR3 sequence (DNA): TGTGCCAGCGGGGGGGACTATGGCTACACCTTC.

This clone was seen just once. The chain uses TRBV9 and TRBJ2-6; D is possibly TRBD1 (6 bases). CDR1 SGDLS and CDR2 YYNGEE come from the germline V gene. There are 17 residues in the CDR3. V was trimmed by 3 bases and J by 1 base, leaving 14 bases between them. CDR3 amino acids: CASSDATGISGANVLTF. DNA of the CDR3: TGTGCCAGCAGCGATGCCACAGGGATTTCTGGGGCCAACGTCCTGACTTTC.

This chain joins TRBV5-1 and TRBJ1-6; 9 nucleotides match TRBD1. From germline, CDR1 is SGHRS and CDR2 YFSETQ. With 4 bases clipped from V and 9 bases from J, the junction kept 8 bases outside the gene matches. The CDR3 is made up of 15 amino acids. The CDR3 DNA follows: TGCGCCAGCAGCCCGGGACAGGGTATGGTTTCACCCCTCCACTTT. This encodes CASSPGQGMVSPLHF.

The CDR3 reads CASTQGRDTGELFF. CDR3 nucleotide sequence: TGTGCCAGCACCCAGGGGCGCGACACCGGGGAGCTGTTTTTT. V gene TRBV28 combines with J gene TRBJ2-2, with D perhaps TRBD1 (6 bases). Trimming shortened V by 7 bases and J by 3 bases, and 12 bases separated the two germline ends. Germline assignment: CDR1 MDHEN and CDR2 SYDVKM. The CDR3 extends over 14 amino acids.

This clone has more than one count but fewer than ten. The J gene is TRBJ2-7, the V gene TRBV10-3; 9 positions agree with TRBD2. V lost 3 bases to trimming and J lost 2 bases; unmatched junction nucleotides: 2. This CDR3 spans 14 amino acids. Germline values: CDR1 ENHRY, CDR2 SYGVKD. The CDR3, as DNA: TGTGCCATCAGTGAATGGACTAGCGCCTACGAGCAGTACTTC. It is translated as CAISEWTSAYEQYF.